This is a list of T cell receptor beta chains from one sample in a study of CD8+CD57+ T cells in acquired aplastic anemia. TCRdb itself ran the reads through MiXCR, one entry per CDR3 protein. Among about 190,000 distinct CDR3 sequences, roughly half were seen once, and the ten largest hold roughly 15%. The specimen sequenced was sorted CD4+, CD8+, or CD8+CD57+ T cells (not recorded which) from PBMCs. The receptors come from a human donor in good health, serving as a control. Each CDR3 is given with its conserved first and last residue. Fields, in order: J gene, D gene, clone size, V gene, CDR3 protein, CDR3 DNA. A D gene is named only where the DNA matches it firmly. For some rows the clone size is stated as once, few or many, or as a class when expanded; others skip it.

TRBJ2-2	NA	NA	TRBV7-9	CASLDVTWGELFF	TGTGCCAGTCTGGATGTGACTTGGGGGGAGCTGTTTTTT
TRBJ2-7	NA	NA	TRBV24-1	CATSDGRYEQYF	TGTGCCACCAGTGATGGCCGGTACGAGCAGTACTTC
TRBJ1-1	TRBD1	NA	TRBV7-3	CASSRGTGTEAFF	TGTGCCAGCAGCCGGGGGACAGGGACTGAAGCTTTCTTT
TRBJ1-5	NA	NA	TRBV10-3	CAISESEAVSNQPQHF	TGTGCCATCAGTGAGTCGGAGGCAGTTAGCAATCAGCCCCAGCATTTT
TRBJ2-1	NA	NA	TRBV7-2	CASSLGAGFHEQFF	TGTGCCAGCAGCTTAGGAGCCGGTTTTCATGAGCAGTTCTTC
TRBJ1-1	TRBD1	many	TRBV5-1	CASNSGTGRVKTEAFF	TGCGCCAGCAACTCCGGGACAGGGCGGGTGAAAACTGAAGCTTTCTTT
TRBJ2-1	NA	many	TRBV7-6	CASSPRGGSSYNEQFF	TGTGCCAGCAGCCCTCGAGGGGGGAGCTCCTACAATGAGCAGTTCTTC
TRBJ1-6	NA	once	TRBV7-6	CASSVGQGTPPLHF	TGTGCCAGCAGCGTGGGGCAGGGGACTCCACCCCTCCACTTT
TRBJ2-1	NA	few	TRBV25-1	CASSRVGEQFF	TGTGCCAGCAGTCGGGTTGGTGAGCAGTTCTTC
TRBJ1-2	NA	many	TRBV7-2	CASSSDKFYGYTF	TGTGCCAGCAGCTCGGACAAGTTCTATGGCTACACCTTC
TRBJ2-5	TRBD2	NA	TRBV9	CASSAELAGAETQYF	TGTGCCAGCAGCGCCGAACTAGCGGGGGCTGAGACCCAGTACTTC
TRBJ2-7	NA	NA	TRBV7-9	CASDPSRGGEQYF	TGTGCCAGCGATCCGTCCAGGGGTGGCGAGCAGTACTTC
TRBJ1-2	TRBD1	NA	TRBV7-3	CASSTGQSALRGYTF	TGTGCCAGCAGCACGGGACAGTCCGCTCTCCGCGGCTACACCTTC
TRBJ2-6	NA	many	TRBV15	CATSRNPASGANVLTF	TGTGCCACCAGCAGAAACCCGGCAAGCGGGGCCAACGTCCTGACTTTC
TRBJ2-2	TRBD2	NA	TRBV28	CASSPRSSGVPPYTGELFF	TGTGCCAGCAGTCCCCGTTCTAGCGGGGTCCCGCCTTACACCGGGGAGCTGTTTTTT
TRBJ2-1	TRBD1	NA	TRBV7-9	CASSLLQGINEQFF	TGTGCCAGCAGCTTATTACAGGGGATCAATGAGCAGTTCTTC
TRBJ1-2	NA	once	TRBV20-1	CSASAMGGYTF	TGCAGTGCTAGCGCGATGGGCGGCTACACCTTC
TRBJ2-7	TRBD1	NA	TRBV10-2	CASRPPGQGTEQYF	TGCGCCAGCAGACCCCCTGGACAGGGGACCGAGCAGTACTTC
TRBJ1-4	NA	once	TRBV25-1	CASSEFLGSGGKLFF	TGTGCCAGCAGTGAGTTTTTGGGGTCCGGGGGAAAACTGTTTTTT
TRBJ1-2	TRBD1	NA	TRBV20-1	CSAIGSAGGGGYTF	TGCAGTGCCATTGGTTCGGCAGGGGGCGGCGGCTACACCTTC
TRBJ2-3	TRBD2	many	TRBV19	CASSAASGGAADTQYF	TGTGCCAGTAGTGCCGCTAGCGGGGGGGCCGCAGATACGCAGTATTTT
TRBJ1-2	TRBD1	NA	TRBV10-3	CAISDDRGRGNYGYTF	TGTGCCATCAGCGACGACAGGGGGCGAGGTAACTATGGCTACACCTTC
TRBJ2-3	NA	NA	TRBV5-1	CASSLEPVGRSDTQYF	TGCGCCAGCAGCTTGGAACCAGTGGGTCGGTCAGATACGCAGTATTTT
TRBJ2-1	TRBD2	NA	TRBV15	CATSSPILAGGRDGQFF	TGTGCCACCAGCAGCCCTATTCTAGCGGGGGGCAGGGATGGGCAATTCTTC
TRBJ1-4	TRBD1	many	TRBV7-9	CASSYDRAGLTNEKLFF	TGTGCCAGCAGCTATGACAGGGCTGGGTTAACTAATGAAAAACTGTTTTTT
TRBJ2-5	TRBD1	NA	TRBV7-3	CASSLSGRAGGETQYF	TGTGCCAGCAGCTTATCAGGGCGGGCAGGGGGAGAGACCCAGTACTTC
TRBJ2-3	TRBD2	NA	TRBV7-2	CASSLAQLACTDTQYF	TGTGCCAGCAGCTTAGCACAACTAGCGTGCACAGATACGCAGTATTTT
TRBJ1-1	NA	NA	TRBV2	CASQGMRPEAFF	TGTGCCAGCCAGGGAATGAGACCTGAAGCTTTCTTT
TRBJ2-1	NA	NA	TRBV24-1	CATSDHPTGKVNNEQFF	TGTGCCACCAGTGACCACCCAACAGGGAAGGTTAACAATGAGCAGTTCTTC
TRBJ1-6	NA	NA	TRBV7-9	CASSQQGDSPLHF	TGTGCCAGCAGCCAACAGGGCGATTCACCCCTCCACTTT
TRBJ2-3	TRBD1	NA	TRBV12-3/TRBV12-4	CASSLRQGVTDTQYF	TGTGCCAGCAGTTTAAGGCAGGGGGTCACAGATACGCAGTATTTT
TRBJ2-5	TRBD1	NA	TRBV9	CASSAWDSLQETQYF	TGTGCCAGCAGCGCGTGGGACAGTTTACAAGAGACCCAGTACTTC
TRBJ2-5	TRBD1	once	TRBV29-1	CSVTGTGLETQYF	TGCAGCGTAACCGGGACAGGTTTAGAGACCCAGTACTTC
TRBJ1-2	NA	many	TRBV7-9	CASSLGFGQLGGYTF	TGTGCCAGCAGCTTAGGGTTCGGACAGCTCGGCGGCTACACCTTC
TRBJ2-3	NA	NA	TRBV25-1	CASKRTTASTDTQYF	TGTGCCAGTAAGAGGACTACCGCTAGCACAGATACGCAGTATTTT
TRBJ1-1	NA	NA	TRBV7-2	CASSSGWETEAFF	TGTGCCAGCAGCTCCGGGTGGGAGACTGAAGCTTTCTTT
TRBJ1-1	NA	many	TRBV20-1	CSARDKKRGARNTEAFF	TGCAGTGCTAGAGATAAAAAACGGGGGGCGCGGAACACTGAAGCTTTCTTT